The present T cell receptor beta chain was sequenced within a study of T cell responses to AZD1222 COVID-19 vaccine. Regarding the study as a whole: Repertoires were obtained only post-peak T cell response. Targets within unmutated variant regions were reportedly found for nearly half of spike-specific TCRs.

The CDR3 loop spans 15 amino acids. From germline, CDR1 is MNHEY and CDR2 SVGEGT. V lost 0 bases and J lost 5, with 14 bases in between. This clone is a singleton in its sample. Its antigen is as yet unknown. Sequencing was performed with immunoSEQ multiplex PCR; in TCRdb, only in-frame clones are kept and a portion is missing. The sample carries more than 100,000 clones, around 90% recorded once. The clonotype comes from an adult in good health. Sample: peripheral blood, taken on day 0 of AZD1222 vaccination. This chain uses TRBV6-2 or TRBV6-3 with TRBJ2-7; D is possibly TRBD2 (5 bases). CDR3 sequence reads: CASSYSILPEDEQYF. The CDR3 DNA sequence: TGTGCCAGCAGTTACTCGATTCTGCCGGAGGACGAGCAGTACTTC.